The clone carrying this TCR beta chain was recorded a few times. CDR1 and CDR2 from the germline V gene are LGHDT and YNNKEL (reference sequence). The CDR3 is made up of 15 amino acids. Trimming left V 0 bases short and J 5 bases short, with 13 bases between. This entry comes from a study of blood T cell repertoires in COVID-19. Authors' analysis steps: Amplification of reference gene primers provided the estimated nucleated cell counts. Sequencing was performed with immunoSEQ multiplex PCR; in TCRdb, only in-frame clones are kept and a portion is missing. V, J and clone size derive from that table, while D and trimming were established from the DNA sequence. The sample holds about 290,000 clones, about 82% seen once.

The source is a woman between 45 and 60 years old with active or convalescent COVID-19. The genes are TRBV3-1 (or the pseudogene TRBV3-2) and TRBJ2-5; no reliable D call. Sequencing was performed on peripheral blood. The CDR3 DNA follows: TGTGCCAGCAGCCAAGATCTAAGTAGCATGGAGACCCAGTACTTC. Translating gives CASSQDLSSMETQYF.